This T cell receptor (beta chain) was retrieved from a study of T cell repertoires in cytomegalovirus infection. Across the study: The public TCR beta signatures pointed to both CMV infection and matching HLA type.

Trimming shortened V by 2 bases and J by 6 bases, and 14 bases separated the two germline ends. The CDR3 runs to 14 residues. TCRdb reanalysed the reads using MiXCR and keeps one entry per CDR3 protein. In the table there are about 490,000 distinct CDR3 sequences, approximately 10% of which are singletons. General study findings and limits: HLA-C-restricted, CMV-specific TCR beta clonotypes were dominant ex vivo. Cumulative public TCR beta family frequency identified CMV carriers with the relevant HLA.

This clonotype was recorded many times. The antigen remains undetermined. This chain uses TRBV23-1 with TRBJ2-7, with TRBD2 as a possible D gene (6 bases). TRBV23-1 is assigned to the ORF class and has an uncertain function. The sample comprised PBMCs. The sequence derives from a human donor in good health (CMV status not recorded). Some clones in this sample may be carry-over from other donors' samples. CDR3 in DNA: TGCGCCAGCAGTCAAGGAGGGCCCTCAGCCGAGCAGTACTTC. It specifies CASSQGGPSAEQYF.